One sample yielded the 13 T cell receptor beta chains listed below, sequenced in a study of OX40 agonist ivuxolimab in advanced cancers. Assay: immunoSEQ multiplex PCR; the TCRdb copy retains only in-frame clones and omits some. The data show roughly 62,000 clones, with roughly 88% seen just once and 2% to 3% held by the top ten. The sample was CD4+ or CD8+ T cells sorted from blood, taken in a trial of the OX40 agonist ivuxolimab. These receptors were taken from an adult with an advanced solid tumor such as melanoma, head and neck, liver or kidney cancer.

V and J are TRBV6-5 and TRBJ2-7; no firm D call. The V and J ends lost 8 bases and 2 bases respectively, with 10 bases between them. This CDR3 contains 12 residues. Germline CDR1 reads MNHEY; CDR2 reads SVGAGI. The CDR3 protein is CASGGIPYEQYF. The CDR3 DNA reads TGTGCCAGCGGCGGAATTCCCTACGAGCAGTACTTC.

V is TRBV5-1 and J is TRBJ1-4; TRBD1 might be the D (6 bases). The CDR3 is 15 amino acids. V lost 2 bases and J 4 bases, leaving 12 bases between the germline ends. Germline loops: CDR1 SGHRS, CDR2 YFSETQ. CDR3 nucleotides: TGCGCCAGCAGCTTCGGGGGCCAAAGTAATGAAAAACTGTTTTTT. Its protein is CASSFGGQSNEKLFF.

The CDR3 region has the DNA TGTGCCAGCTCTAGCGGGGCCAGCCAAGAGACCCAGTACTTC. This codes for CASSSGASQETQYF. The chain employs TRBV5-6 and TRBJ2-5; 9 bases line up with TRBD2. The CDR3 covers 14 residues. Trimming removed 7 bases from V and 1 base from J; junction bases left unmatched: 5. Germline V gene lookup returns CDR1 SGHDT and CDR2 YYEEEE.

This clone was found a few times. The chain joins TRBV5-1 to TRBJ1-4, with a tentative D call TRBD1 (5 bases). V lost 5 bases to trimming and J lost 8 bases, with 16 bases between them. The CDR3 loop spans 14 amino acids. Germline V gene sequence: CDR1 SGHRS, CDR2 YFSETQ. The CDR3: CASSFGTAHEKLFF. Written as DNA, the CDR3 is TGCGCCAGCAGTTTCGGGACGGCCCACGAAAAACTGTTTTTT.

V and J are TRBV27 and TRBJ1-2; TRBD1 is a possible D gene (5 bases). The CDR3 runs to 14 residues. CDR1 MNHEY and CDR2 SMNVEV come from the germline V gene (reference sequence). Trimming removed 5 bases from V and 8 bases from J, with 18 bases in between. The CDR3 DNA is TGTGCCAGCAGTCCTTGGCAGGGTCGAGGAGGCTACACCTTC. This encodes CASSPWQGRGGYTF.

This clone has only a few counts. V and J are TRBV30 and TRBJ1-5, with D perhaps matching TRBD1 (6 bases). Germline CDR1 is GTSNPN and CDR2 is SVGIG (reference sequence). V was clipped by 0 bases and J by 6 bases, with 15 bases between them. This CDR3 spans 15 amino acids. CDR3 nucleotide sequence: TGTGCCTGGAGTGTAGGGGGGGGCTCCTTTCAGCCCCAGCATTTT. Translation gives CAWSVGGGSFQPQHF.

V is TRBV18 and J is TRBJ2-1; 7 bases map to TRBD2. The CDR3 sequence is 15 residues long. Germline CDR1 is KGHSH and CDR2 is LQKENI. V shed 5 bases and J 4 bases; nucleotides not matched to a gene: 8. CDR3 in DNA: TGTGCCAGCTCAAGGGGAGGGTCCTCATACAATGAGCAGTTCTTC. This encodes CASSRGGSSYNEQFF.

The chain joins TRBV9 to TRBJ2-3; D unclear. This CDR3 spans 13 amino acids. The V gene's germline CDR1 is SGDLS and CDR2 YYNGEE. Trimming left V 2 bases short and J 6 bases short, with 10 bases between. This chain's CDR3 is CASSVGPMDTQYF. The CDR3 coding sequence is TGTGCCAGCAGCGTCGGCCCCATGGATACGCAGTATTTT.

The CDR3 coding sequence is TGCAGCGCGGGGACAGGGAAAGGCTACACCTTC. Its protein is CSAGTGKGYTF. The chain links TRBV29-1 to TRBJ1-2, with TRBD1 matching over 9 bases. J gave up 8 bases and V 7 bases, and 5 bases lay outside the gene matches. The CDR3 runs 11 residues. Germline V CDR1 and CDR2: SQVTM, ANQGSEA.

The chain combines TRBV30 with TRBJ1-2; no clear D. V lost 3 bases and J lost 7, with 15 bases in between. This CDR3 has 13 residues. CDR1 and CDR2 (germline): GTSNPN, SVGIG (reference sequence). In DNA, the CDR3 is TGTGCCTGGAGCGTACAGTCCTTGCCTGGCTACACCTTC. This sequence encodes CAWSVQSLPGYTF.

The chain is built from TRBV18 and TRBJ1-1; D uncertain. V dropped 6 bases and J dropped 3 bases, with 5 bases sitting between them. CDR3 size: 11 residues. Germline assignment: CDR1 KGHSH and CDR2 LQKENI. CDR3 bases: TGTGCCAGCTCCCCCGACACTGAAGCTTTCTTT. The encoded protein is CASSPDTEAFF.

The table lists this clone with a count of one. The chain links TRBV29-1 to TRBJ2-7; 14 nucleotides line up with TRBD2. V lost 7 bases to trimming and J lost 7 bases; unmatched junction nucleotides: 12. This CDR3 is built from 15 residues. The germline V gene has CDR1 SQVTM and CDR2 ANQGSEA. CDR3 coding DNA: TGCAGCGGCGCCGGGACTAGCGGGGGTTTTCGGGAGCAGTACTTC. Translated, it gives CSGAGTSGGFREQYF.

The J gene is TRBJ2-3, the V gene TRBV11-2, with a weak D call TRBD1 (5 bases). In germline, CDR1 is SGHAT, CDR2 FQNNGV. Trimming removed 5 bases from V and 0 bases from J, with 9 bases in between. The CDR3 is 14 residues long. The CDR3 nucleotides are TGTGCCAGCAGCACCAGGGTTAGCACAGATACGCAGTATTTT. Translation gives CASSTRVSTDTQYF.